The rows below give T cell receptor beta chains drawn from one sample of a study of cytomegalovirus exposure and HLA in healthy donors. Data came from immunoSEQ multiplex PCR; TCRdb stores just in-frame clones and leaves some out. The sample totals about 25,000 clones. Sequenced sample: PBMCs. Receptors originate from a male donor in good health and CMV-seropositive. Each CDR3 is given with its conserved first and last residue. Fields, in order: J gene, V gene, D gene, CDR3 DNA, CDR3 protein. D genes are given only for firm matches.

TRBJ2-4	TRBV7-9	.	TGTGCCAGCAGCTCCCACCGGTACATTCAGTACTTC	CASSSHRYIQYF
TRBJ1-5	TRBV19	.	TGTGCCAGTAGGCCTACTGGGGCCCATCAGCCCCAGCATTTT	CASRPTGAHQPQHF
TRBJ1-1	TRBV15	TRBD1	TGTGCCACCAGCAAAGGGACAGGGGCGGTATGGGCTTTCTTT	CATSKGTGAVWAFF
TRBJ1-2	TRBV7-2	.	TGTGCCAGCAGCTCTAGGGGGGGTGCCTATGGCTACACCTTC	CASSSRGGAYGYTF
TRBJ1-4	TRBV7-2	TRBD1	TGTGCCAGCAGCTTAGGACAGGGTGGTGAAAAACTGTTTTTT	CASSLGQGGEKLFF
TRBJ2-7	TRBV28	TRBD2	TGTGCCAGCAGTCGAGCCGGGACTACAACCTACGAGCAGTACTTC	CASSRAGTTTYEQYF
TRBJ1-1	TRBV6-5	.	TGTGCCAGCAGTTACAGTGGGAGGAACACTGAAGCTTTCTTT	CASSYSGRNTEAFF
TRBJ2-5	TRBV6-1	.	TGTGCCAGCAGTGAAGTTGTGGGGCAGCAAGAGACCCAGTACTTC	CASSEVVGQQETQYF
TRBJ2-3	TRBV4-2	.	TGTGCCAGCAGCCAAGAATCATCGGTAGCAACAGATACGCAGTATTTT	CASSQESSVATDTQYF
TRBJ2-3	TRBV7-3	.	TGTGCCAGCAGCACCACAGGTAGCACAGATACGCAGTATTTT	CASSTTGSTDTQYF
TRBJ2-7	TRBV4-1	.	TGCGCCAGCAGCCAAGGAGCCTCCTACGAGCAGTACTTC	CASSQGASYEQYF
TRBJ2-2	TRBV7-9	.	TGTGCCAGCAGCTTAGAGCTGCGCACCGGGGAGCTGTTTTTT	CASSLELRTGELFF
TRBJ1-1	TRBV5-4	TRBD1	TGTGCCAGCAGCGCGGGACAGGGGGCAATCACTGAAGCTTTCTTT	CASSAGQGAITEAFF
TRBJ1-2	TRBV28	.	TGTGCCAGCAGTTTATCCCTTAGGAGCTATGGCTACACCTTC	CASSLSLRSYGYTF
TRBJ2-7	TRBV14	.	TGTGCCAGCAGCCTCGCTCATGCGACCTACGAGCAGTACTTC	CASSLAHATYEQYF
TRBJ2-7	TRBV6-1	TRBD2	TGTGCCAGCACGACTAGCGGGGATAGCTCCTACGAGCAGTACTTC	CASTTSGDSSYEQYF
TRBJ2-1	TRBV5-1	TRBD1	TGCGCCAGTACCCGGGACAGCTACAATGAGCAGTTCTTC	CASTRDSYNEQFF
TRBJ1-2	TRBV18	TRBD1	TGTGCCAGCTCACCGGGACAGGGGGCCTATGGCTACACCTTC	CASSPGQGAYGYTF
TRBJ2-7	TRBV5-1	.	TGCGCCAGCAGCCTGGGGGGCCCGGGTAGCTCCTACGAGCAGTACTTC	CASSLGGPGSSYEQYF
TRBJ2-7	TRBV27	.	TGTGCCAGCGGTGACAGACCCTACGAGCAGTACTTC	CASGDRPYEQYF
TRBJ1-6	TRBV6-1	TRBD1	TGTGCCAGCTATGACAGGGGAGATAATTCACCCCTCCACTTT	CASYDRGDNSPLHF
TRBJ2-1	TRBV5-1	TRBD1	TGCGCCAGCAGCTACGGACAGGGGAGCGAGCAGTTCTTC	CASSYGQGSEQFF
TRBJ1-1	TRBV5-1	.	TGCGCCAGCAGCCCGGGAGGGGTTGAAGCTTTCTTT	CASSPGGVEAFF
TRBJ2-2	TRBV29-1	.	TGCAGCGTTGAAGATCAAGGGGACACCGGGGAGCTGTTTTTT	CSVEDQGDTGELFF
TRBJ2-6	TRBV5-1	.	TGCGCCAGCAGCCCGGGATCTGGGGCCAACGTCCTGACTTTC	CASSPGSGANVLTF
TRBJ2-7	TRBV28	TRBD1	TGTGCCAGCAGACCACAGGGGGCCGGGTCCTACGAGCAGTACTTC	CASRPQGAGSYEQYF
TRBJ1-3	TRBV6-5	.	TGTGCCAGCAAGACAGGCGTCGTCTCTGGAAACACCATATATTTT	CASKTGVVSGNTIYF
TRBJ1-1	TRBV13	.	TGTGCCAGCAGCCGGGGAAGTCCCACTGAAGCTTTCTTT	CASSRGSPTEAFF
TRBJ1-5	TRBV27	.	TGTGCCAGCAGATCCTCGGTGGGCAGCTATCATCAGCCCCAGCATTTT	CASRSSVGSYHQPQHF
TRBJ1-1	TRBV7-9	.	TGTGCCAGCAGCTCAGGACAGATGAACACTGAAGCTTTCTTT	CASSSGQMNTEAFF
TRBJ2-7	TRBV9	.	TGTGCCAGCAGCGTAGGGGTTGGCGGGACCGCGACCTACGAGCAGTACTTC	CASSVGVGGTATYEQYF
TRBJ1-1	TRBV30	.	TGTGCCTGGAGAATGGTAGGGGTAGACACTGAAGCTTTCTTT	CAWRMVGVDTEAFF
TRBJ1-1	TRBV7-9	TRBD1	TGTGCCAGCAGCTTAGCGCGAGGGGGCCGACGGGACACTGAAGCTTTCTTT	CASSLARGGRRDTEAFF
TRBJ2-6	TRBV4-3	.	TGCGCCAGCAGCCAAGTTGGACCGCTAGCAGCCGGGGCCAACGTCCTGACTTTC	CASSQVGPLAAGANVLTF
TRBJ1-5	TRBV27	.	TGTGCCAGCAGTCCTGGGGGCGGGGGTGGACAGCCCCAGCATTTT	CASSPGGGGGQPQHF
TRBJ2-7	TRBV4-2	.	TGTGCCAGCAGCCTAGAGGGAGGCTACGAGCAGTACTTC	CASSLEGGYEQYF
TRBJ1-2	TRBV5-4	.	TGTGCCAGCAGCTTGGGAGGGGGTTATGGCTACACCTTC	CASSLGGGYGYTF
TRBJ2-7	TRBV30	TRBD1	TGTGCCTGGGGGGTACAGGGGGTAGGCGAGCAGTACTTC	CAWGVQGVGEQYF